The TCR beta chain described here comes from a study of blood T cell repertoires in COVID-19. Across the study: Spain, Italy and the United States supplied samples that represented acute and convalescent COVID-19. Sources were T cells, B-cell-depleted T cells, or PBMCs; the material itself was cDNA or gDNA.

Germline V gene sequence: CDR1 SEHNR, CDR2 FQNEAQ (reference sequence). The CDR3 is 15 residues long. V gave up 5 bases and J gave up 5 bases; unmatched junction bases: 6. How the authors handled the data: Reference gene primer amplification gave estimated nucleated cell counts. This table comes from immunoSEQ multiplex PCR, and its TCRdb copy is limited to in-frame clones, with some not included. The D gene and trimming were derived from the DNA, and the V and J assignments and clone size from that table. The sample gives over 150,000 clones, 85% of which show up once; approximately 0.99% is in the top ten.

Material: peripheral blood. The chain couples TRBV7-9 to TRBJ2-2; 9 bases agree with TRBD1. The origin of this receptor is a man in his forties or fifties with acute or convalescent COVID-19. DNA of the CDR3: TGTGCCAGCAGCCACTGGACAGGGGATACCGGGGAGCTGTTTTTT. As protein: CASSHWTGDTGELFF. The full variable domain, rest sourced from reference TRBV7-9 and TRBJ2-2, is DTGVSQNPRHKITKRGQNVTFRCDPISEHNRLYWYRQTLGQGPEFLTYFQNEAQLEKSRLLSDRFSAERPKGSFSTLEIQRTEQGDSAMYLCASSHWTGDTGELFFGEGSRLTVL.